This T cell receptor beta chain was captured in a study of regulatory T cells in long-lasting Graves disease. Whole-study results and caveats: Patients whose Graves' disease persisted exhibited lower TCR diversity than those newly diagnosed.

As to time point: persistent/refractory GD, antithyroid drugs over 5 years with positive TRAb. PBMC-extracted RNA yielded the TCR library. Into tubes containing EDTA, roughly 8.8 milliliters of peripheral blood were drawn. With iRepertoire HTBI primers and Arm-PCR of CDR3 regions, TCR beta libraries were built. Via MiXCR, TCRdb re-called the multiplex PCR reads, giving one row per CDR3 protein. Altogether around 400,000 distinct CDR3 sequences are present, roughly 24% being singletons, with the ten largest covering 25% to 30%. The CDR3 contains 13 residues. The germline V gene has CDR1 ENHRY and CDR2 SYGVKD. V lost 11 bases, J lost 3 bases, and 9 bases stayed unmatched. The table lists this clonotype with many counts. What it binds is not known.

This material consisted of peripheral blood mononuclear cells (PBMCs), taken when the disease was refractory, from a patient treated with antithyroid drugs. The rearrangement links TRBV10-3 to TRBJ1-1, with 7 bases aligning to TRBD1. This TCR came from a woman aged 40 to 50 with Graves disease. The DNA of the CDR3 is TGTGCCTCTGCGGACAGGAAGGACACTGAAGCTTTCTTT. Residues: CASADRKDTEAFF.